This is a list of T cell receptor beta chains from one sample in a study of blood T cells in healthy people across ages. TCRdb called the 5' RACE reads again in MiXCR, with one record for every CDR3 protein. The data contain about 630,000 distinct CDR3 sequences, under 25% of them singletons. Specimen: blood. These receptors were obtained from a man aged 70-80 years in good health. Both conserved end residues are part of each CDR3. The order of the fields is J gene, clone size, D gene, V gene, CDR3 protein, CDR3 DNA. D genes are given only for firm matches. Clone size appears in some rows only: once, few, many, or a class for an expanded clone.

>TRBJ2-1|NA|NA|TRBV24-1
CATSGGAELSSYNEQFF
TGTGCCACCAGTGGGGGGGCCGAACTAAGCTCCTACAATGAGCAGTTCTTC
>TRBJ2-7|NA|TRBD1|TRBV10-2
CASRPGQGGYEQYF
TGCGCCAGCAGACCGGGACAGGGGGGCTACGAGCAGTACTTC
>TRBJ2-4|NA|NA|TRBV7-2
CASSLEGSLGIQYF
TGTGCCAGCAGCTTAGAGGGCAGTTTAGGCATTCAGTACTTC
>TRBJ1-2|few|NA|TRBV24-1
CAARTDSGYTF
TGTGCCGCCCGGACAGACTCTGGCTACACCTTC
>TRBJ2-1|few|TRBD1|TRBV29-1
CSVGTGELHRYF
TGCAGCGTTGGCACAGGGGAGCTCCACCGGTACTTC
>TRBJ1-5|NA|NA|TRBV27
CASSPILSNQPQHF
TGTGCCAGCAGTCCCATACTAAGCAATCAGCCCCAGCATTTT
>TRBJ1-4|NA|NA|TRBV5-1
CASSMSGDTNEKLFF
TGCGCCAGCAGCATGTCAGGGGATACCAATGAAAAACTGTTTTTT
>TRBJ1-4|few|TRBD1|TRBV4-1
CASSQPGQASNEKLFF
TGCGCCAGCAGCCAACCGGGACAGGCGAGTAATGAAAAACTGTTTTTT
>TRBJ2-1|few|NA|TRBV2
CASSETTYNEQFF
TGTGCCAGCAGTGAAACAACCTACAATGAGCAGTTCTTC
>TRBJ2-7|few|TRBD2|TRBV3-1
CASSQAGTRGYEQYF
TGTGCCAGCAGCCAAGCGGGGACTAGGGGATACGAGCAGTACTTC
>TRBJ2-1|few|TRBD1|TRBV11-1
CASSTRDRRSSGNEQFF
TGTGCCAGCAGCACCCGGGACAGAAGGAGTAGTGGCAATGAGCAGTTCTTC
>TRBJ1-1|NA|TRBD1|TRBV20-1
CSAREPRTGGGPAFF
TGCAGTGCTAGAGAACCGCGTACAGGGGGCGGCCCAGCTTTCTTT
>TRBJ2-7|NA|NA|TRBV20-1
CSARDPGQISSYEQYF
TGCAGTGCTAGAGATCCTGGACAGATTAGCTCCTACGAGCAGTACTTC